These 5 T cell receptor beta chains share one sample of origin, sequenced in a study of blood T cell repertoires in COVID-19. This table comes from immunoSEQ multiplex PCR, and its TCRdb copy is limited to in-frame clones, with some not included. The sample has around 260,000 clones, around 90% seen once; the top ten hold 4%. What was sequenced was peripheral blood. The receptors come from a man in his sixties who had recovered from COVID-19.

About this clone itself: At the DNA level, this CDR3 is encoded by other sequences in the same sample as well. The chain couples TRBV7-2 to TRBJ2-5, with a weak D call TRBD1 (6 bases). Germline loops: CDR1 SGHTA, CDR2 FQGNSA. V was pared by 2 bases and J by 2 bases, with 12 bases between. The CDR3 spans 15 residues. CDR3: CASSLNRAPQETQYF. CDR3 nucleotide sequence: TGTGCCAGCAGCTTAAACAGGGCTCCACAAGAGACCCAGTACTTC.

The chain uses TRBV7-9 and TRBJ2-1; TRBD1 matches at 9 bases. This CDR3 contains 12 residues. Per germline, CDR1 SEHNR and CDR2 FQNEAQ (reference sequence). Unmatched junction bases numbered 1, after V lost 5 bases and J lost 8 bases. The CDR3 DNA reads TGTGCCAGCAGCAGGACAGGGGATGAGCAGTTCTTC. It encodes CASSRTGDEQFF. Complete variable domain (other parts from reference TRBV7-9 and TRBJ2-1): DTGVSQNPRHKITKRGQNVTFRCDPISEHNRLYWYRQTLGQGPEFLTYFQNEAQLEKSRLLSDRFSAERPKGSFSTLEIQRTEQGDSAMYLCASSRTGDEQFFGPGTRLTVL.

V gene TRBV6-2 or TRBV6-3 combines with J gene TRBJ2-7; tentative D call: TRBD1 (6 bases). Per germline, CDR1 MNHEY and CDR2 SVGEGT. There are 16 residues in the CDR3. The ends were cut back, 2 bases at V and 2 bases at J, with 16 bases in the middle. As DNA, the CDR3 is TGTGCCAGCAGTTACGATTACAGGGAAGGAACCTACGAGCAGTACTTC. Translation: CASSYDYREGTYEQYF.

This sequence joins TRBV9 and TRBJ1-1; 11 bases map to TRBD1. The CDR3 loop spans 17 amino acids. CDR1 SGDLS and CDR2 YYNGEE come from the germline V gene. V gave up 5 bases and J gave up 5 bases; unmatched junction bases: 14. CDR3 loop: CASSRSPGTGGGTEAFF. DNA for the CDR3: TGTGCCAGCAGTCGTAGCCCCGGGACAGGGGGTGGGACTGAAGCTTTCTTT.

The gene calls are TRBV5-1 and TRBJ1-4, with D possibly being TRBD1 (6 bases). The ends were cut back, 4 bases at V and 4 bases at J, with 11 bases in the middle. Germline V lookup: CDR1 SGHRS, CDR2 YFSETQ. This CDR3 region has 14 residues. CDR3 nucleotides: TGCGCCAGCAGCCCGGGACAAGTTAATGAAAAACTGTTTTTT. The encoded protein is CASSPGQVNEKLFF.